This T cell receptor (beta chain) was sequenced in a study of response to subunit inactivated influenza vaccine. TCRdb reprocessed the RT-PCR reads with MiXCR, giving one entry per CDR3 protein. Of 500,000 to 600,000 distinct CDR3 sequences detected, 11% appear once; the ten largest clones hold 9.5% to 11%. The CDR3 spans 14 residues. V lost 8 bases and J lost 5; bases outside the gene matches: 7. Per germline, CDR1 DFQATT and CDR2 SNEGSKA (reference sequence). The same specimen was also included in a second study, on T cells expressing NK-cell markers. This second study notes: TCR beta libraries carry UMIs added by 5'RACE template switching.

V is TRBV20-1 and J is TRBJ2-2, with TRBD2 matching 11 bases. This specimen was PBMCs from blood, taken on the day of vaccination. The clonotype comes from a man between 45 and 60 years old who received an inactivated influenza vaccine. This CDR3 reads CSSSLAGGTGELFF. The CDR3 DNA follows: TGCAGTTCATCCCTAGCGGGAGGTACCGGGGAGCTGTTTTTT.